This T cell receptor beta chain is from a study of blood T cell repertoires in COVID-19. At the level of the study: Sites across the United States, Italy and Spain contributed samples from acute and convalescent COVID-19. Sources were T cells, B-cell-depleted T cells, or PBMCs; the material itself was cDNA or gDNA.

Unmatched junction bases numbered 4, after V lost 0 bases and J lost 6 bases. The CDR3 loop spans 14 amino acids. Per the germline V gene, CDR1 is MNHNY and CDR2 is SVGAGI (reference sequence). Original data processing: The assay estimated nucleated cells by amplifying reference gene primers. Sequencing was performed with immunoSEQ multiplex PCR; in TCRdb, only in-frame clones are kept and a portion is missing. The D gene and trimming were derived from the DNA, and the V and J assignments and clone size from that table. The sample comprises 650,000 to 800,000 clones, about nine tenths of which are singletons, and roughly 0.25% rests with the top ten.

This chain connects TRBV6-6 to TRBJ2-7, with TRBD2 identical over 8 bases. What was sequenced was peripheral blood. This clonotype was sampled from a woman aged 18-29 years with acute or convalescent COVID-19. This CDR3 is CASSYSSGTSEQYF. The CDR3 DNA reads TGTGCCAGCAGTTACTCTAGCGGGACCAGCGAGCAGTACTTC.